These 13 T cell receptor beta chains originate from one sample sequenced in a study of blood T cell repertoires in COVID-19. Assay: immunoSEQ multiplex PCR; the TCRdb copy retains only in-frame clones and omits some. The table lists about 150,000 clones, 65% to 80% of them singletons. The specimen was peripheral blood. The receptors derive from a man aged 55 to 70 with acute or convalescent COVID-19.

In nucleotides, the CDR3 is TGTGCCAGCAGCTCCATAGCGGGGGAGACGGATACGCAGTATTTT. This codes for CASSSIAGETDTQYF. The chain recombines TRBV14 with TRBJ2-3; TRBD2 agrees at 9 bases. The CDR3 runs 15 residues. Trimming removed 5 bases from V and 6 bases from J; junction bases left unmatched: 9. Per the germline V gene, CDR1 is SGHDN and CDR2 is FVKESK.

The chain employs TRBV6-5 and TRBJ1-4; 8 bases are a match to TRBD1. The CDR3 covers 14 residues. Germline assignment: CDR1 MNHEY and CDR2 SVGAGI. Trimming removed 8 bases from V and 0 bases from J; junction bases left unmatched: 2. Here the CDR3 DNA reads TGTGCCAGCGTACAGGGGGCAACTAATGAAAAACTGTTTTTT. This sequence encodes CASVQGATNEKLFF.

This chain links TRBV18 with TRBJ2-5; D uncertain. Germline V gene lookup returns CDR1 KGHSH and CDR2 LQKENI. The CDR3 is made up of 12 amino acids. V lost 2 bases and J lost 3, with 4 bases in between. The CDR3 DNA sequence: TGTGCCAGCTCACCAAACAAAGAGACCCAGTACTTC. It specifies CASSPNKETQYF.

The rearrangement links TRBV6-2 or TRBV6-3 to TRBJ2-7; unclear D gene. Germline CDR1 reads MNHEY; CDR2 reads SVGEGT. The CDR3 spans 15 residues. The V end lost 6 bases, the J end lost 2 bases, and 17 bases lay between the germline ends. The CDR3 DNA sequence: TGTGCCAGCAGCAACCCGGAGAGTAACCCCTACGAGCAGTACTTC. It codes for CASSNPESNPYEQYF.

The genes are TRBV7-3 and TRBJ2-3; D possibly corresponds to TRBD1 (5 bases). The CDR3 is 15 residues long. V was trimmed by 1 base and J by 0 bases, leaving 8 bases between them. Germline CDR1 and CDR2: SGHTA and FQGTGA. CDR3 sequence reads: CASSLKPGSTDTQYF. CDR3 sequence (DNA): TGTGCCAGCAGCTTAAAGCCAGGGAGCACAGATACGCAGTATTTT.

The chain combines TRBV9 with TRBJ2-1, with 7 bases fitting TRBD2. Trimming at V came to 0 bases and at J to 0 bases, leaving 3 bases not matched to a gene. Germline V lookup: CDR1 SGDLS, CDR2 YYNGEE. This CDR3 comprises 16 residues. In nucleotides, the CDR3 is TGTGCCAGCAGCGTAGCGGGGGGAGTCTCCTACAATGAGCAGTTCTTC. It encodes CASSVAGGVSYNEQFF.

This chain connects TRBV9 to TRBJ2-3; 11 positions agree with TRBD2. The CDR3 loop spans 15 amino acids. Germline V gene sequence: CDR1 SGDLS, CDR2 YYNGEE. With 0 bases clipped from V and 5 bases from J, the junction kept 2 bases outside the gene matches. The CDR3 loop is CASSVGLAGLDTQYF. The CDR3 coding sequence is TGTGCCAGCAGCGTAGGACTAGCGGGACTAGATACGCAGTATTTT.

This chain connects TRBV7-9 to TRBJ2-2; 13 bases agree with TRBD2. The CDR3 totals 16 residues. Germline V gene data show CDR1 as SEHNR and CDR2 as FQNEAQ (reference sequence). J was trimmed by 7 bases and V by 5 bases; bases with no gene match: 7. The CDR3 DNA follows: TGTGCCAGCAGCCCTGGGACTAGCGGGAAGGGCGGGGAGCTGTTTTTT. This codes for CASSPGTSGKGGELFF.

In this sample, this clone turned up a few times. The chain recombines TRBV14 with TRBJ1-5; a possible D gene is TRBD1 (5 bases). This CDR3 contains 14 residues. The ends were cut back, 0 bases at V and 2 bases at J, with 5 bases in the middle. The V gene's germline CDR1 is SGHDN and CDR2 FVKESK. DNA of the CDR3: TGTGCCAGCAGCCAAGAAGGGGGCAATCAGCCCCAGCATTTT. It is translated as CASSQEGGNQPQHF.

V and J are TRBV5-1 and TRBJ1-5; tentatively, D is TRBD1 (6 bases). V shed 0 bases and J shed 3 bases, with 10 bases lying between them. CDR3 length: 15 amino acids. Germline-derived CDR1 and CDR2 are SGHRS and YFSETQ. CDR3 nucleotides: TGCGCCAGCAGCTTGGGATCAGGGGACAATCAGCCCCAGCATTTT. This gives the protein CASSLGSGDNQPQHF.

V and J are TRBV28 and TRBJ1-5; D is undetermined. CDR3 length: 14 residues. V dropped 3 bases and J dropped 3 bases, with 9 bases sitting between them. The germline V gene has CDR1 MDHEN and CDR2 SYDVKM. The CDR3 DNA reads as TGTGCCAGCAGTTTGGAGGGTTTCAATCAGCCCCAGCATTTT. Translation gives CASSLEGFNQPQHF.

This clone has a handful of counts. This rearrangement joins TRBV10-3 to TRBJ2-1; 8 nucleotides agree with TRBD2. J lost 9 bases, V lost 7 bases, and 8 bases had no gene match. Germline V lookup: CDR1 ENHRY, CDR2 SYGVKD. The CDR3 spans 13 residues. CDR3: CAINQAGVSEQFF. For the CDR3, the DNA is TGTGCCATCAATCAAGCGGGAGTAAGTGAGCAGTTCTTC.

This clone appeared a single time. The chain recombines TRBV5-4 with TRBJ2-7, with 7 bases identical to TRBD1. J gave up 5 bases and V 7 bases, and 6 bases lay outside the gene matches. Germline V gene lookup returns CDR1 SGHNT and CDR2 YYREEE (reference sequence). CDR3 length: 12 amino acids. CDR3 region: CASGRGPNEQYF. In nucleotides, the CDR3 is TGTGCCAGCGGTAGGGGGCCTAACGAGCAGTACTTC.